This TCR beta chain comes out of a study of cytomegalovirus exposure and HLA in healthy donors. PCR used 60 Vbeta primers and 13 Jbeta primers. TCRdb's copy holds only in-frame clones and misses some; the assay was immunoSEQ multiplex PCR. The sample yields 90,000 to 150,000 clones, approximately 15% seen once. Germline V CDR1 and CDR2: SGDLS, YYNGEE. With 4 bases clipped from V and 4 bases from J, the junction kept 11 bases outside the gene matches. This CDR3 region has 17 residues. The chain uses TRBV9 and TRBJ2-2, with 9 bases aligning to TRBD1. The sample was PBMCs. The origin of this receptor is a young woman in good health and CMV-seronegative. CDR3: CASSTRTGTGSTGELFF. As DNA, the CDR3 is TGTGCCAGCAGCACGCGAACCGGGACAGGGAGCACCGGGGAGCTGTTTTTT.